Listed below are T cell receptor beta chains from one sample, sequenced in a study of T cell responses to AZD1222 COVID-19 vaccine. Profiled with immunoSEQ multiplex PCR; TCRdb holds only in-frame clones, not every one. The data contain approximately 170,000 clones, about 90% of them seen just once; the ten biggest clones take up roughly 12%. Here the sequenced sample was peripheral blood, taken 28 days after the second AZD1222 dose. The receptors were sampled from an adult who received the AZD1222 COVID-19 vaccine. Both conserved end residues are part of each CDR3. The D gene is left open where the match is weak. Clone size appears in some rows only: once, few, many, or a class for an expanded clone.

CDR3 protein | CDR3 DNA | J gene | D gene | V gene | clone size
CASLSGTGRYGQETQYF | TGTGCCAGCTTAAGCGGGACAGGACGGTACGGTCAAGAGACCCAGTACTTC | TRBJ2-5 | - | TRBV18 | -
CASSLALVLGGGELFF | TGTGCCAGCAGCTTAGCGTTGGTATTGGGAGGCGGGGAGCTGTTTTTT | TRBJ2-2 | - | TRBV7-6 | -
CASSLQAGLNTEAFF | TGTGCCAGCAGCTTACAGGCAGGTTTGAACACTGAAGCTTTCTTT | TRBJ1-1 | - | TRBV7-6 | -
CAISEKYEQYF | TGTGCCATCAGTGAGAAGTACGAGCAGTACTTC | TRBJ2-7 | - | TRBV10-3 | -
CASSSLSPYEQYF | TGTGCCAGCTCATCGCTCTCGCCCTACGAGCAGTACTTC | TRBJ2-7 | - | TRBV18 | -
CASSLASMGTRYGYTF | TGTGCCAGCAGCTTGGCCTCTATGGGGACCCGCTATGGCTACACCTTC | TRBJ1-2 | - | TRBV5-4 | -
CASSPNGIGYTF | TGTGCCAGCAGCCCAAACGGGATCGGCTACACCTTC | TRBJ1-2 | - | TRBV7-3 | -
CASTGGTDTQYF | TGTGCCAGCACCGGGGGGACAGATACGCAGTATTTT | TRBJ2-3 | TRBD2 | TRBV12-3/TRBV12-4 | -
CASILLGTANGYTF | TGTGCCAGCATCCTCTTAGGGACAGCCAATGGCTACACCTTC | TRBJ1-2 | TRBD1 | TRBV2 | -
CASSQGQGGTQYF | TGTGCCAGCAGCCAGGGACAGGGGGGTACGCAGTATTTT | TRBJ2-3 | TRBD1 | TRBV3-1/TRBV3-2 | -
CASSFQGARSTEAFF | TGCGCCAGCAGCTTCCAGGGGGCGAGGAGCACTGAAGCTTTCTTT | TRBJ1-1 | TRBD1 | TRBV5-1 | once
CASSQGGAGETQYF | TGTGCCAGCAGCCAAGGGGGGGCAGGGGAGACCCAGTACTTC | TRBJ2-5 | - | TRBV3-1/TRBV3-2 | -
CAISNSVRAHEQYF | TGTGCCATCAGTAACTCCGTCAGGGCCCACGAGCAGTACTTC | TRBJ2-7 | - | TRBV10-3 | -
CASSRSRGVQSYEQYF | TGTGCCAGCAGCCGATCCCGGGGGGTCCAGTCCTACGAGCAGTACTTC | TRBJ2-7 | TRBD2 | TRBV3-1/TRBV3-2 | -
CSVEEPGSGINYGYTF | TGCAGCGTTGAAGAACCAGGGTCGGGAATTAACTATGGCTACACCTTC | TRBJ1-2 | - | TRBV29-1 | -
CASSRDSFSYEQYF | TGTGCCAGCAGCCGGGACAGTTTCTCCTACGAGCAGTACTTC | TRBJ2-7 | TRBD1 | TRBV7-9 | -
CASSPGTDTQYF | TGTGCCAGCAGCCCCGGGACAGATACGCAGTATTTT | TRBJ2-3 | - | TRBV7-2 | -
CASSLFHEQYF | TGTGCCAGCAGCTTGTTCCACGAGCAGTACTTC | TRBJ2-7 | - | TRBV5-4 | -
CASRNGRETQYF | TGTGCCAGCAGGAATGGGAGGGAGACCCAGTACTTC | TRBJ2-5 | - | TRBV6-5 | -
CASSDRYGYTF | TGTGCCAGCAGTGATCGGTATGGCTACACCTTC | TRBJ1-2 | - | TRBV2 | -
CASSPKDEQFF | TGCGCCAGCAGCCCTAAGGATGAGCAGTTCTTC | TRBJ2-1 | - | TRBV5-1 | -
CASSLNGPLGRRDTQYF | TGCGCCAGCAGCTTGAATGGGCCTCTGGGTCGACGAGATACGCAGTATTTT | TRBJ2-3 | - | TRBV5-1 | -
CASSRGSETGELFF | TGCGCCAGCAGCCGAGGGAGCGAGACCGGGGAGCTGTTTTTT | TRBJ2-2 | - | TRBV5-1 | -
CASSIRGLAGGASLYNEQFF | TGTGCCAGTAGTATTCGGGGACTAGCGGGGGGCGCCTCTTTGTACAATGAGCAGTTCTTC | TRBJ2-1 | TRBD2 | TRBV19 | -
CASSMGLPRSETQYF | TGCGCCAGCAGCATGGGCCTCCCACGGAGTGAGACCCAGTACTTC | TRBJ2-5 | - | TRBV5-1 | -
CASSRTRDLQETQYF | TGCGCCAGCAGCCGCACTCGGGACTTACAAGAGACCCAGTACTTC | TRBJ2-5 | - | TRBV4-1 | -
CASSLVTVNTGELFF | TGTGCCAGCAGCTTGGTAACAGTCAACACCGGGGAGCTGTTTTTT | TRBJ2-2 | - | TRBV5-4 | few
CASSGGVADLTDTQYF | TGTGCCAGCAGCGGAGGGGTAGCGGATCTCACAGATACGCAGTATTTT | TRBJ2-3 | - | TRBV9 | -
CASSPDRGIYNEQFF | TGTGCCAGCAGCCCAGACAGGGGGATCTACAATGAGCAGTTCTTC | TRBJ2-1 | TRBD1 | TRBV6-2/TRBV6-3 | -
CASSLLAGDQPQHF | TGTGCCAGCAGCTTATTGGCGGGAGATCAGCCCCAGCATTTT | TRBJ1-5 | - | TRBV7-2 | -
CASSLMMAGEKLFF | TGCGCCAGCAGCTTGATGATGGCCGGAGAAAAACTGTTTTTT | TRBJ1-4 | - | TRBV5-1 | -